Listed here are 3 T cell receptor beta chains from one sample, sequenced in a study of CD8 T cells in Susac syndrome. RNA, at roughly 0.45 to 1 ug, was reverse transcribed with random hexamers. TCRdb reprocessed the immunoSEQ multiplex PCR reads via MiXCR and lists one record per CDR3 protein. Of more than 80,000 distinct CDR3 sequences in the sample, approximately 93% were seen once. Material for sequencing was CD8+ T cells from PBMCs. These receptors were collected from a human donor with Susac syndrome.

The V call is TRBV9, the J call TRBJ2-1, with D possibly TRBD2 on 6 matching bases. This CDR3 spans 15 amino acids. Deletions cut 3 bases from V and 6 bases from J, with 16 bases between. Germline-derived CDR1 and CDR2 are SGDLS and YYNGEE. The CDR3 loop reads CASSDNRRGGNEQFF. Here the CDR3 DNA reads TGTGCCAGCAGCGACAATAGGAGGGGAGGCAATGAGCAGTTCTTC.

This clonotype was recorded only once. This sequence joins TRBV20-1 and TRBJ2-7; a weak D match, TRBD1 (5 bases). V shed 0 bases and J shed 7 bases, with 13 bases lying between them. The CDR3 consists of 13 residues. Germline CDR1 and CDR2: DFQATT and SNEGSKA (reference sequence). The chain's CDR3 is CSARDYQGGEQYF. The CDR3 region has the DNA TGCAGTGCTAGAGATTATCAGGGTGGGGAGCAGTACTTC.

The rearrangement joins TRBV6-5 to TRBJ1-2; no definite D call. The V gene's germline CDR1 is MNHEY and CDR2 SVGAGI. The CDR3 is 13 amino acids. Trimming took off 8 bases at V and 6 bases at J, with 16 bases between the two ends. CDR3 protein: CASGLQSGHGYTF. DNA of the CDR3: TGTGCCAGCGGGTTACAGAGTGGGCATGGCTACACCTTC.